One and the same sample provided the 20 T cell receptor beta chains below, sequenced in a study of blood T cells in healthy people across ages (dated by TCRdb to the mid-2010s). To prepare the library, 5' RACE was applied. The second PCR ran for roughly 7 to 12 cycles and used a J-beta primer mix along with a sample-barcoded 5' primer. TCRdb reworked the public reads: Q25 trimming with fastp, MiXCR clone assembly, productive beta chains retained. Identical CDR3 proteins give one entry, which carries the most common genes and DNA. This sample lists roughly 1.9 million distinct CDR3 sequences; about two fifths were detected once. The ten largest make up 20% to 25% of the sample. The sample consisted of blood. These receptors all stem from a human donor in good health.

This clonotype was recorded a few times. The rearrangement links TRBV7-9 to TRBJ1-1; the D is unclear. The CDR3 extends over 12 amino acids. The V gene lost 6 bases and the J gene lost 5 bases, with 10 bases spanning the gap. Germline V gene lookup returns CDR1 SEHNR and CDR2 FQNEAQ (reference sequence). CDR3 protein: CASRWTGTEAFF. CDR3 coding DNA: TGTGCCAGCAGGTGGACGGGAACTGAAGCTTTCTTT.

This clonotype has more than one count but fewer than ten. This chain links TRBV12-3 or TRBV12-4 with TRBJ1-1; TRBD1 aligns across 7 bases. This CDR3 has 15 amino acids. Germline trimming cut 8 bases from V and 5 bases from J; bases unmatched to any gene: 14. The CDR3 sequence: CASWGAPQGRTEAFF. Here the CDR3 DNA reads TGTGCCAGCTGGGGAGCACCACAGGGGAGGACTGAAGCTTTCTTT.

CDR3 nucleotides: TGCGCCAGCAGCCCCCATTTCCGACACAACAATGAGCAGTTCTTC. Its translation: CASSPHFRHNNEQFF. The rearrangement uses TRBV5-1 and TRBJ2-1, with D hard to call. The length of the CDR3 is 15 residues. The germline gives CDR1 SGHRS, CDR2 YFSETQ. V lost 4 bases and J lost 5, with 16 bases in between.

V is TRBV6-1 and J is TRBJ1-6, with D tentatively TRBD1 (6 bases). The CDR3 is made up of 15 amino acids. With 0 bases removed from V and 14 bases from J, the gap between germline ends came to 17 bases. Looked up from germline, CDR1 is MNHNS and CDR2 is SASEGT. CDR3 protein: CASSEARLSGATLHF. CDR3 coding DNA: TGTGCCAGCAGTGAAGCGCGATTATCAGGGGCGACCCTCCACTTT.

This clonotype was seen only a few times. The chain employs TRBV7-2 and TRBJ1-3; D may be TRBD1 (5 bases). The CDR3 is 15 residues long. Looked up from germline, CDR1 is SGHTA and CDR2 is FQGNSA. V gave up 1 base and J gave up 2 bases, with 9 bases separating them. The CDR3 region is CASSLVAGTGNTIYF. Written as DNA, the CDR3 is TGTGCCAGCAGCTTAGTGGCAGGGACTGGAAACACCATATATTTT.

The rearrangement links TRBV20-1 to TRBJ2-7, with D possibly TRBD1 on 6 matching bases. V shed 6 bases and J shed 2 bases, with 14 bases lying between them. Germline V lookup: CDR1 DFQATT, CDR2 SNEGSKA (reference sequence). This CDR3 region has 13 residues. The CDR3, as DNA: TGCAGTGCGAATGCAGGGGTAACCTACGAGCAGTACTTC. As protein: CSANAGVTYEQYF.

This clonotype was counted a few times. The rearrangement uses TRBV5-1 and TRBJ1-2; the D gene is possibly TRBD1 (5 bases). The CDR3 length is 15 residues. The V and J ends lost 4 bases and 4 bases respectively, with 17 bases between them. Germline V gene data show CDR1 as SGHRS and CDR2 as YFSETQ. Here the CDR3 reads CASSPPRELGYGYTF. The CDR3 nucleotides read TGCGCCAGCAGCCCCCCCAGGGAGCTAGGCTATGGCTACACCTTC.

This sequence joins TRBV19 and TRBJ1-2; the D gene is possibly TRBD1 (5 bases). The CDR3 extends over 15 amino acids. Trimming removed 3 bases from V and 4 bases from J, with 15 bases in between. Germline assignment: CDR1 LNHDA and CDR2 SQIVND (reference sequence). CDR3 loop: CASSMGLPLAYGYTF. The CDR3 nucleotides are TGTGCCAGTAGTATGGGACTGCCGCTCGCCTATGGCTACACCTTC.

This clonotype was observed a handful of times. V usage is TRBV2 and J usage is TRBJ2-1; TRBD2 aligns across 8 bases. Germline V gives CDR1 SNHLY, CDR2 FYNNEI. The V segment lost 5 bases and the J segment 8 bases; nucleotides outside the gene matches: 8. The CDR3 spans 14 residues. The CDR3 coding sequence is TGTGCCAGCAGTCCTTACGGGGGGGCCCATGAGCAGTTCTTC. Translation: CASSPYGGAHEQFF.

V and J are TRBV5-6 and TRBJ2-1, with D maybe TRBD1 (5 bases). V was clipped by 10 bases and J by 3 bases, with 14 bases between them. The CDR3 has 13 residues. Germline lookup yields CDR1 SGHDT and CDR2 YYEEEE. CDR3 coding DNA: TGTGCCGACAGCCAGCAAAACTACAATGAGCAGTTCTTC. Its protein is CADSQQNYNEQFF.

V usage is TRBV2 and J usage is TRBJ1-2, with D tentatively TRBD1 (6 bases). The V end was cut by 8 bases, the J end by 4 bases, with 14 bases between. This CDR3 comprises 13 residues. The germline gives CDR1 SNHLY, CDR2 FYNNEI. The CDR3 DNA sequence: TGTGCCAGCGGGGATAGGACAGCCTATGGCTACACCTTC. As protein: CASGDRTAYGYTF. The entire variable domain, with the rest obtained from reference TRBV2 and TRBJ1-2, is as follows: EPEVTQTPSHQVTQMGQEVILRCVPISNHLYFYWYRQILGQKVEFLVSFYNNEISEKSEIFDDQFSVERPDGSNFTLKIRSTKLEDSAMYFCASGDRTAYGYTFGSGTRLTVV.

Ten or more counts support this clonotype. At one boundary the junction diverges from the germline segment, which might be a read error. The chain carries TRBV5-1 and TRBJ1-1; possibly TRBD1 for D (6 bases). CDR1 is SGHRS, CDR2 YFSETQ, per germline. CDR3 length: 13 residues. The CDR3 region has the DNA TGTGCCAGCAGCTTAAGTGGGGGCACCGAAGCTTTCTTT. This gives the protein CASSLSGGTEAFF.

This clonotype came up a few times. The rearrangement joins TRBV5-1 to TRBJ1-2; D is unclear. With 0 bases removed from V and 3 bases from J, the gap between germline ends came to 9 bases. The CDR3 has 14 amino acids. CDR1 SGHRS and CDR2 YFSETQ come from the germline V gene. The CDR3 reads CASSLDGFDYGYTF. In DNA form, the CDR3 reads TGCGCCAGCAGCTTGGATGGTTTCGACTATGGCTACACCTTC.

This chain uses TRBV20-1 with TRBJ1-6, with 7 bases fitting TRBD1. CDR1 is DFQATT, CDR2 SNEGSKA, per germline (reference sequence). This CDR3 comprises 16 residues. V lost 6 bases and J lost 5; bases outside the gene matches: 13. The CDR3 DNA reads as TGCAGTGCGTTACCGGGATGGGACAGTGATAATTCACCCCTCCACTTT. This gives the protein CSALPGWDSDNSPLHF.

V usage is TRBV7-6 and J usage is TRBJ1-1, with 9 bases fitting TRBD1. The CDR3 is made up of 16 amino acids. Germline CDR1 and CDR2: SGHVS and FNYEAQ. V shed 5 bases, J shed 4 bases, and the junction held 11 bases outside the gene matches. CDR3: CASSPLQGAGGTEAFF. The CDR3 DNA reads TGTGCCAGCAGCCCCCTACAGGGGGCAGGCGGCACTGAAGCTTTCTTT.

The genes are TRBV28 and TRBJ1-1; D not resolved. Germline values: CDR1 MDHEN, CDR2 SYDVKM. The V gene lost 6 bases and the J gene lost 1 base, with 12 bases spanning the gap. This CDR3 region has 14 residues. The CDR3 DNA reads TGTGCCAGCAGCCTCGGGAGCCCGAACACTGAAGCTTTCTTT. Residues: CASSLGSPNTEAFF.

This sequence joins TRBV9 and TRBJ2-5, with 8 bases identical to TRBD1. The V segment lost 4 bases and the J segment 2 bases; nucleotides outside the gene matches: 13. The CDR3 contains 17 residues. Germline CDR1 SGDLS, CDR2 YYNGEE. This chain's CDR3 is CASSTSTGAPDQETQYF. The DNA for the CDR3 is TGTGCCAGCAGCACCTCGACAGGGGCCCCCGATCAAGAGACCCAGTACTTC.

This clonotype was detected many times. This sequence joins TRBV20-1 and TRBJ2-3, with TRBD1 identical over 9 bases. This CDR3 contains 16 residues. J lost 2 bases, V lost 0 bases, and 6 bases had no gene match. CDR1 is DFQATT, CDR2 SNEGSKA, per germline (reference sequence). CDR3 region: CSARDNTGGFTDTQYF. Written as DNA, the CDR3 is TGCAGTGCTAGAGATAATACAGGGGGCTTCACAGATACGCAGTATTTT.

The chain joins TRBV12-3 or TRBV12-4 to TRBJ2-1; TRBD1 matches 7 bases. The CDR3 contains 16 residues. The ends lost 6 bases at V and 0 bases at J; junction bases unmatched: 8. The CDR3 sequence: CASSQGDRVSYNEQFF. The CDR3 nucleotides read TGTGCCAGCAGCCAGGGAGACAGGGTCTCCTACAATGAGCAGTTCTTC.

Only a few counts were recorded for this clonotype. CDR3 protein: CASSQVLDPNTEAFF. Here the CDR3 DNA reads TGCGCCAGCAGCCAAGTGCTGGACCCGAACACTGAAGCTTTCTTT. The genes are TRBV4-3 and TRBJ1-1; no definite D call. The V gene lost 1 base and the J gene lost 1 base, with 10 bases spanning the gap. Germline assignment: CDR1 LGHNA and CDR2 YSLEER. The CDR3 totals 15 residues.